This T cell receptor beta chain was identified in a study of T cells expressing NK-cell markers. Study details: HCMV seropositivity characterized most of the eight sequenced donors, and seronegativity one.

The study, taken as a whole, reports: As a fraction of CD8+ T cells, dominant NKG2C+ clonotypes reached about 1.0-8% in roughly 6 donors.

TCRdb reprocessed the 5' RACE reads, with one entry per CDR3 protein and no DNA. In all, the sample yields approximately 460,000 distinct CDR3 sequences. As for this clonotype: Its cognate antigen is unknown.

The receptor comes from a woman aged 18-70 years in good health. Sequencing was carried out using blood T cells: a sorted CD56 or NKG2C T cell subset, CD4+ or CD8+ T cells, or bulk PBMC T cells (not recorded which).

The CDR3 reads CASSWGLAGTDNEQFF. This sequence joins TRBV7-9 and TRBJ2-1; TCRdb lists TRBD2, though no DNA is available to test this call. This CDR3 region has 16 residues. Germline V gene sequence: CDR1 SEHNR, CDR2 FQNEAQ (reference sequence). Drawing the rest from reference TRBV7-9 and TRBJ2-1, the complete variable domain is DTGVSQNPRHKITKRGQNVTFRCDPISEHNRLYWYRQTLGQGPEFLTYFQNEAQLEKSRLLSDRFSAERPKGSFSTLEIQRTEQGDSAMYLCASSWGLAGTDNEQFFGPGTRLTVL.